The 15 T cell receptor beta chains in this list originate from one sample, sequenced in a study of cytomegalovirus exposure and HLA in healthy donors. The PCR ran on 60 Vbeta and 13 Jbeta primers. TCRdb's copy holds only in-frame clones and misses some; the assay was immunoSEQ multiplex PCR. The sample records about 120,000 clones, less than 80% being singletons. Specimen: PBMCs. These receptor sequences come from a woman between 40 and 50 years old in good health and CMV-seropositive.

The J gene is TRBJ1-1, the V gene TRBV5-1, with 9 bases that match TRBD1. V was pared by 4 bases and J by 0 bases, with 7 bases of the junction left unmatched. This CDR3 region has 16 residues. Germline CDR1 is SGHRS and CDR2 is YFSETQ. CDR3 amino acids: CASSPRQGGMNTEAFF. CDR3 nucleotides: TGCGCCAGCAGCCCTAGACAGGGGGGAATGAACACTGAAGCTTTCTTT.

The DNA for the CDR3 is TGTGCCAGTAGTATTATTCAGGGCAAGTATGGCTACACCTTC. It encodes CASSIIQGKYGYTF. The J gene is TRBJ1-2, the V gene TRBV19; D is perhaps TRBD1 (5 bases). The ends were cut back, 3 bases at V and 5 bases at J, with 13 bases in the middle. The germline CDR1 and CDR2 sequences are LNHDA and SQIVND (reference sequence). This CDR3 is 14 amino acids long.

The chain joins TRBV5-1 to TRBJ2-7, with 7 bases identical to TRBD2. Germline V gene lookup returns CDR1 SGHRS and CDR2 YFSETQ. The ends lost 3 bases at V and 4 bases at J; junction bases unmatched: 7. This CDR3 is 14 amino acids long. In DNA, the CDR3 is TGCGCCAGCAGCTCTCTAGCGGTTGAATACGAGCAGTACTTC. Translated: CASSSLAVEYEQYF.

This clone showed up just a few times. The CDR3 region is CALQGGYNSPLHF. As DNA, the CDR3 is TGTGCCCTACAGGGGGGATATAATTCACCCCTCCACTTT. The chain has TRBV30 and TRBJ1-6, with 8 bases lining up with TRBD1. This CDR3 contains 13 residues. Per germline, CDR1 GTSNPN and CDR2 SVGIG (reference sequence). V dropped 8 bases and J dropped 4; count of bases not matched to a gene: 4. Full variable domain (outside the CDR3, taken from reference TRBV30 and TRBJ1-6): SQTIHQWPATLVQPVGSPLSLECTVEGTSNPNLYWYRQAAGRGLQLLFYSVGIGQISSEVPQNLSASRPQDRQFILSSKKLLLSDSGFYLCALQGGYNSPLHFGNGTRLTVT.

As DNA, the CDR3 is TGTGCCAGCAGCTTCCGGGACAGTCAAGAGACCCAGTACTTC. Translated: CASSFRDSQETQYF. V usage is TRBV5-6 and J usage is TRBJ2-5, with 7 bases lining up with TRBD1. The V gene end was trimmed by 2 bases and the J gene end by 2 bases; junction bases not matched to a gene: 3. CDR3 length: 14 residues. Germline CDR1 is SGHDT and CDR2 is YYEEEE.

This clone was seen only a few times. The DNA of the CDR3 is TGTGCCAGCAGTTGGGACAGGGCCCCCGATACGCAGTATTTT. Translation: CASSWDRAPDTQYF. The genes are TRBV2 and TRBJ2-3; 9 nucleotides line up with TRBD1. CDR1 is SNHLY, CDR2 FYNNEI, per germline. J was trimmed by 6 bases and V by 5 bases; bases with no gene match: 6. The CDR3 contains 14 residues.

CDR3 region: CASSLEDSGYNEQFF. In DNA, the CDR3 is TGTGCCAGCAGCTTAGAGGATAGCGGATACAATGAGCAGTTCTTC. V and J are TRBV13 and TRBJ2-1, with D tentatively TRBD2 (6 bases). Germline loops: CDR1 PRHDT, CDR2 FYEKMQ (reference sequence). The V end was cut by 1 base, the J end by 4 bases, with 11 bases between. This CDR3 is 15 amino acids long.

CDR3 sequence reads: CASSSRRDRGGEKLFF. CDR3 sequence (DNA): TGTGCCAGCAGCTCGAGGAGGGACCGAGGTGGCGAAAAACTGTTTTTT. V usage is TRBV7-9 and J usage is TRBJ1-4, with D possibly matching TRBD1 (5 bases). Trimming pared 4 bases from V and 8 bases from J, leaving 20 bases between. CDR1 and CDR2 from the germline V gene are SEHNR and FQNEAQ (reference sequence). This CDR3 comprises 16 residues.

The chain combines TRBV6-4 with TRBJ2-1; 9 bases fit TRBD1. Germline CDR1 MRHNA, CDR2 SNTAGT. The V gene end was trimmed by 2 bases and the J gene end by 2 bases; junction bases not matched to a gene: 7. The CDR3 spans 17 residues. The CDR3 protein is CASSDTRDRDAYNEQFF. The CDR3 DNA reads TGTGCCAGCAGTGACACCCGGGACAGGGATGCCTACAATGAGCAGTTCTTC.

This CDR3 is CASTETSSVNQPQHF. The CDR3 nucleotides read TGTGCCAGCACCGAAACGTCCAGTGTCAATCAGCCCCAGCATTTT. The V call is TRBV7-2, the J call TRBJ1-5; D is undetermined. The germline V gene encodes CDR1 SGHTA and CDR2 FQGNSA. The CDR3 has 15 amino acids. The V end was cut by 7 bases, the J end by 3 bases, with 16 bases between.

V usage is TRBV7-9 and J usage is TRBJ1-1; TRBD1 matches 8 bases. Germline V gene sequence: CDR1 SEHNR, CDR2 FQNEAQ (reference sequence). The junction had 8 bases not matched to a gene; V was cut back by 11 bases and J by 6 bases. The CDR3 is 12 residues long. The DNA of the CDR3 is TGTGCCTACGGACAGGGTAGAGCTGAAGCTTTCTTT. Protein product: CAYGQGRAEAFF.

This clone was found once. The chain has TRBV29-1 and TRBJ2-5; 9 bases line up with TRBD2. The tail of the sequence fits TRBJ2-7 better, so the J call may be wrong. The germline gives CDR1 SQVTM, CDR2 ANQGSEA. This CDR3 is built from 13 residues. CDR3 DNA sequence: TGCAGCGTACGCAGCGGGGGGACCTACGAGCAGTACTTC. This sequence encodes CSVRSGGTYEQYF.

The rearrangement uses TRBV4-1 and TRBJ2-7; D is possibly TRBD2 (6 bases). The V end was cut by 3 bases, the J end by 12 bases, with 18 bases between. The CDR3 totals 13 residues. CDR1 is MGHRA, CDR2 YSYEKL, per germline. As DNA, the CDR3 is TGCGCCAGCAGCCATCGACGGGATACGCGGGGGTACTTC. Translated, it gives CASSHRRDTRGYF.

This clone occurred a few times. The chain combines TRBV15 with TRBJ2-5; 8 nucleotides agree with TRBD1. The CDR3 is made up of 15 amino acids. CDR1 and CDR2 (germline): LNHNV, YYDKDF (reference sequence). V dropped 5 bases and J dropped 1; count of bases not matched to a gene: 6. The CDR3 reads CATSGGQGFQETQYF. Here the CDR3 DNA reads TGTGCCACCAGCGGTGGACAGGGTTTCCAAGAGACCCAGTACTTC.

This rearrangement joins TRBV4-1 to TRBJ2-1, with a tentative D call TRBD2 (5 bases). Trimming took 3 bases from V and 6 from J, leaving 18 bases between them. The CDR3 sequence is 16 residues long. Germline V gene sequence: CDR1 MGHRA, CDR2 YSYEKL. The CDR3 sequence: CASSHVLSAASNEQFF. CDR3 coding DNA: TGCGCCAGCAGCCACGTCCTATCAGCGGCCAGCAATGAGCAGTTCTTC.